The next 25 T cell receptor beta chains were all read from a single sample in a study of identical twins. Each CDR3 protein gets one entry after TCRdb re-called the 5' RACE reads with MiXCR. The repertoire holds about 690,000 distinct CDR3 sequences, with about 20% as singletons. These same records also appear under a second study, on T cells expressing NK-cell markers.

Sequences were obtained from PBMCs. The receptors were sampled from a woman between 18 and 30 years old in good health.

Many counts were recorded for this clonotype. This rearrangement joins TRBV6-5 to TRBJ1-2; D not certain. The CDR3 is 13 amino acids. CDR1 and CDR2 (germline): MNHEY, SVGAGI. V lost 0 bases and J lost 3, with 5 bases in between. The CDR3 sequence is CASSYSQDYGYTF. CDR3 DNA sequence: TGTGCCAGCAGTTACTCCCAAGACTATGGCTACACCTTC.

This clonotype was seen a few times. The rearrangement links TRBV3-1 to TRBJ1-2, with D uncertain. V lost 1 base and J 0 bases, leaving 3 bases between the germline ends. The CDR3 is made up of 13 amino acids. In germline, CDR1 is LGHDT, CDR2 YNNKEL (reference sequence). CDR3 loop: CASSQAANYGYTF. CDR3 in DNA: TGTGCCAGCAGCCAAGCCGCTAACTATGGCTACACCTTC.

This clonotype was picked up a small number of times. In DNA form, the CDR3 reads TGTGCCAGCAGTTTTGTCGGTGCGGGAGAGAATGAGCAGTTCTTC. Encoded protein: CASSFVGAGENEQFF. The genes are TRBV6-5 and TRBJ2-1, with 7 bases lining up with TRBD2. The CDR3 extends over 15 amino acids. Germline V lookup: CDR1 MNHEY, CDR2 SVGAGI. V was pared by 4 bases and J by 7 bases, with 10 bases of the junction left unmatched.

Ten or more counts support this clonotype. The rearrangement joins TRBV5-1 to TRBJ1-1, with 8 nucleotides matching TRBD1. The CDR3 totals 17 residues. V dropped 3 bases and J dropped 5; count of bases not matched to a gene: 15. From germline, CDR1 is SGHRS and CDR2 YFSETQ. CDR3 in amino acids: CASSSSKDRVRWTEAFF. The CDR3 DNA sequence: TGCGCCAGCAGCTCGTCCAAGGACAGGGTAAGATGGACTGAAGCTTTCTTT.

This clonotype was found a few times. The CDR3 region is CASSLDTGGETQYF. In nucleotides, the CDR3 is TGCGCCAGCAGCTTGGATACAGGGGGCGAGACCCAGTACTTC. This sequence joins TRBV5-1 and TRBJ2-5; 9 bases line up with TRBD1. The CDR3 spans 14 residues. V was clipped by 0 bases and J by 5 bases; unmatched bases: 2. Germline loops: CDR1 SGHRS, CDR2 YFSETQ. Together with reference TRBV5-1 and TRBJ2-5, the CDR3 gives the full variable domain: KAGVTQTPRYLIKTRGQQVTLSCSPISGHRSVSWYQQTPGQGLQFLFEYFSETQRNKGNFPGRFSGRQFSNSRSEMNVSTLELGDSALYLCASSLDTGGETQYFGPGTRLLVL.

The chain carries TRBV20-1 and TRBJ1-2; D uncertain. CDR1 is DFQATT and CDR2 is SNEGSKA in the germline V gene (reference sequence). V was shortened by 4 bases and J by 4 bases, with 10 bases between the two germline ends. The CDR3 spans 12 residues. The CDR3 reads CSAKRIIYGYTF. CDR3 DNA: TGCAGTGCTAAGCGGATTATCTATGGCTACACCTTC.

This clonotype was detected a few times. The chain is built from TRBV20-1 and TRBJ2-7; D is uncertain. V dropped 3 bases and J dropped 5 bases, with 11 bases sitting between them. Germline V gene sequence: CDR1 DFQATT, CDR2 SNEGSKA (reference sequence). This CDR3 is built from 12 residues. The CDR3 coding sequence is TGCAGTGCTAGCGTCAGATTCCACGAGCAGTACTTC. It translates to CSASVRFHEQYF.

This sequence joins TRBV25-1 and TRBJ2-7; TRBD1 agrees at 7 bases. The junction had 8 bases not matched to a gene; V was cut back by 7 bases and J by 5 bases. There are 13 residues in the CDR3. Per the germline V gene, CDR1 is MGHDK and CDR2 is SYGVNS. The CDR3 coding sequence is TGTGCCAGCAAACTTGGGACAGAACACGAGCAGTACTTC. Protein: CASKLGTEHEQYF.

This chain joins TRBV5-1 and TRBJ2-7, with TRBD1 matching over 7 bases. The germline gives CDR1 SGHRS, CDR2 YFSETQ. Losses at the gene ends were 3 bases for V and 1 base for J; bases not matched to a gene: 7. The CDR3 loop spans 15 amino acids. The CDR3 protein is CASSWSGTASYEQYF. CDR3 in DNA: TGCGCCAGCAGCTGGTCCGGGACAGCATCCTACGAGCAGTACTTC.

This clonotype has at least ten counts. This chain joins TRBV6-5 and TRBJ2-6; D may be TRBD1 or TRBD2 (5 bases each). Trimming removed 2 bases at V and 0 bases at J, with 5 bases between. Germline CDR1 reads MNHEY; CDR2 reads SVGAGI. This CDR3 spans 15 amino acids. In nucleotides, the CDR3 is TGTGCCAGCAGTTACGGGGGCTCTGGGGCCAACGTCCTGACTTTC. Protein sequence: CASSYGGSGANVLTF.

This sequence joins TRBV7-9 and TRBJ2-5; D gene ambiguous. The CDR3 length is 13 residues. Trimming stripped 4 bases from V and 4 bases from J, with 10 bases between. Germline CDR1 and CDR2: SEHNR and FQNEAQ (reference sequence). As DNA, the CDR3 is TGTGCCAGCAGCTCGAACGGGTTAGAGACCCAGTACTTC. Protein product: CASSSNGLETQYF. The variable domain in full, completed from reference TRBV7-9 and TRBJ2-5, reads DTGVSQNPRHKITKRGQNVTFRCDPISEHNRLYWYRQTLGQGPEFLTYFQNEAQLEKSRLLSDRFSAERPKGSFSTLEIQRTEQGDSAMYLCASSSNGLETQYFGPGTRLLVL.

The chain joins TRBV7-2 to TRBJ1-2; no firm D call. The ends were cut back, 6 bases at V and 2 bases at J, with 7 bases in the middle. Per the germline V gene, CDR1 is SGHTA and CDR2 is FQGNSA. This CDR3 comprises 12 residues. The CDR3 coding sequence is TGTGCCAGCAGTACAGCCAACTATGGCTACACCTTC. Translated, it gives CASSTANYGYTF. Looking up the rest from reference TRBV7-2 and TRBJ1-2 gives the full variable domain: GAGVSQSPSNKVTEKGKDVELRCDPISGHTALYWYRQSLGQGLEFLIYFQGNSAPDKSGLPSDRFSAERTGGSVSTLTIQRTQQEDSAVYLCASSTANYGYTFGSGTRLTVV.

In nucleotides, the CDR3 is TGTGCCTGGAGTCAGACGGGGTACTATGGCTACACCTTC. Translating gives CAWSQTGYYGYTF. This chain joins TRBV30 and TRBJ1-2; D is unresolved. Germline CDR1 is GTSNPN and CDR2 is SVGIG (reference sequence). The V end lost 2 bases, the J end lost 3 bases, and 10 bases lay between the germline ends. This CDR3 spans 13 amino acids.

This chain joins TRBV7-6 and TRBJ2-5; perhaps TRBD1 as D (7 bases). The CDR3 spans 14 residues. Looked up from germline, CDR1 is SGHVS and CDR2 is FNYEAQ. Trimming took off 2 bases at V and 4 bases at J, with 11 bases between the two ends. The CDR3 loop is CASSLLQGGETQYF. CDR3 nucleotides: TGTGCCAGCAGCTTACTCCAGGGGGGAGAGACCCAGTACTTC.

The chain links TRBV9 to TRBJ2-1; 13 bases are a match to TRBD2. Per germline, CDR1 SGDLS and CDR2 YYNGEE. There are 16 residues in the CDR3. V lost 4 bases to trimming and J lost 8 bases; unmatched junction nucleotides: 9. CDR3 sequence (DNA): TGTGCCAGCAGCCCCAAACTAGCGGGGGGGCCGGATGAGCAGTTCTTC. Translation: CASSPKLAGGPDEQFF. The complete variable domain, with remaining parts taken from reference TRBV9 and TRBJ2-1, reads DSGVTQTPKHLITATGQRVTLRCSPRSGDLSVYWYQQSLDQGLQFLIQYYNGEERAKGNILERFSAQQFPDLHSELNLSSLELGDSALYFCASSPKLAGGPDEQFFGPGTRLTVL.

This clonotype has just a few counts. This chain connects TRBV5-1 to TRBJ1-4; 9 nucleotides match TRBD1. The J segment lost 3 bases and the V segment lost 4 bases, leaving 7 bases of the junction unmatched. This CDR3 contains 16 residues. The germline V gene encodes CDR1 SGHRS and CDR2 YFSETQ. CDR3 nucleotides: TGCGCCAGCAGCCGCGGGACAGGGCAATCTAATGAAAAACTGTTTTTT. Amino acid sequence: CASSRGTGQSNEKLFF.

The V gene is TRBV19, the J gene TRBJ2-2; a possible D gene is TRBD1 (6 bases). Germline assignment: CDR1 LNHDA and CDR2 SQIVND (reference sequence). Trimming removed 6 bases at V and 6 bases at J, with 14 bases between. The CDR3 runs to 14 residues. The CDR3 sequence is CASRTSGAAGELFF. The CDR3 bases are TGTGCCAGTAGGACATCAGGGGCGGCCGGGGAGCTGTTTTTT.

In DNA, the CDR3 is TGTGCCTGGATTTCGGGGACGAGTAGGGCCGGGGAGCTGTTTTTT. Protein sequence: CAWISGTSRAGELFF. V and J are TRBV30 and TRBJ2-2, with D perhaps TRBD1 or TRBD2 (5 bases each). The germline gives CDR1 GTSNPN, CDR2 SVGIG (reference sequence). The CDR3 is 15 residues long. V lost 4 bases and J lost 6, with 18 bases in between.

This clonotype was found many times. This sequence joins TRBV5-1 and TRBJ2-5; D is perhaps TRBD1 or TRBD2 (5 bases each). The CDR3 extends over 15 amino acids. The germline V gene encodes CDR1 SGHRS and CDR2 YFSETQ. V lost 2 bases and J 1 base, leaving 12 bases between the germline ends. CDR3 coding DNA: TGCGCCAGCAGCTTCTGGGACCGCCTCCAAGAGACCCAGTACTTC. It specifies CASSFWDRLQETQYF.

The V and J genes are TRBV2 and TRBJ2-1, with D hard to call. V was cut by 8 bases and J by 9 bases, with 8 bases left in between. CDR1 is SNHLY, CDR2 FYNNEI, per germline. CDR3 length: 10 residues. The CDR3 protein is CASYYGEQFF. CDR3 in DNA: TGTGCCAGCTACTACGGTGAGCAGTTCTTC.

The chain carries TRBV20-1 and TRBJ2-3; a possible D gene is TRBD2 (6 bases). In germline, CDR1 is DFQATT, CDR2 SNEGSKA (reference sequence). This CDR3 spans 14 amino acids. The V and J ends lost 6 bases and 2 bases respectively, with 15 bases between them. As DNA, the CDR3 is TGCAGTGCGTTCCGGGACTTATACACAGATACGCAGTATTTT. This encodes CSAFRDLYTDTQYF.

This clonotype was seen many times. The chain links TRBV6-2 or TRBV6-3 to TRBJ2-7; D not certain. The V end lost 2 bases, the J end lost 3 bases, and 5 bases lay between the germline ends. Germline CDR1 reads MNHEY; CDR2 reads SVGEGT. The CDR3 has 12 residues. Written as DNA, the CDR3 is TGTGCCAGCAGTTACCCGGGCTACGAGCAGTACTTC. This sequence encodes CASSYPGYEQYF.

This chain uses TRBV7-2 with TRBJ1-1; no firm D call. Per the germline V gene, CDR1 is SGHTA and CDR2 is FQGNSA. This CDR3 spans 12 amino acids. Deletions cut 7 bases from V and 1 base from J, with 7 bases between. In DNA form, the CDR3 reads TGTGCCAGCACCGTGGGGAACACTGAAGCTTTCTTT. Translation: CASTVGNTEAFF.

This clonotype was counted a few times. CDR3 sequence reads: CSARNPTSGRAYEQYF. The DNA for the CDR3 is TGCAGTGCTAGAAACCCGACTAGCGGGAGGGCCTACGAGCAGTACTTC. The rearrangement links TRBV20-1 to TRBJ2-7, with 14 bases lining up with TRBD2. The CDR3 spans 16 residues. Trimming at V came to 2 bases and at J to 2 bases, leaving 5 bases not matched to a gene. Germline-derived CDR1 and CDR2 are DFQATT and SNEGSKA (reference sequence).

This clonotype was counted at least ten times. The chain links TRBV12-3 or TRBV12-4 to TRBJ2-4, with 8 nucleotides matching TRBD1. This CDR3 has 17 residues. Losses at the gene ends were 5 bases for V and 2 bases for J; bases not matched to a gene: 11. The DNA of the CDR3 is TGTGCCAGCAGTCCGAGGACAGGGATGGTAACCAAAAACATTCAGTACTTC. This gives the protein CASSPRTGMVTKNIQYF.